The clone carrying this T cell receptor (beta chain) was recorded at least ten times. The antigen remains undetermined. For TCR, cDNA came from 5'RACE template switching, which added a universal primer site and UMIs. TCRdb recomputed calls from the 5' RACE reads with MiXCR, one row per CDR3 protein. The sample lists a few hundred thousand distinct CDR3 sequences; 17% were seen once. This record comes from a study of T cells after yellow fever vaccination. This CDR3 contains 14 residues. Germline lookup yields CDR1 WSHSY and CDR2 SAAADI. Trimming took off 0 bases at V and 5 bases at J, with 8 bases between the two ends. Study-level points and caveats: Clones that expanded after primary vaccination mostly reappeared after the booster (less than 98% CD4, 70% to 90% CD8).

The TCR originated in a man between 18 and 29 years old who received the YFV17D yellow fever vaccine. The specimen was PBMCs, collected 5 to 6 days after the first yellow fever vaccination. This chain joins TRBV10-2 and TRBJ1-5; D gene uncertain. CDR3 sequence: CASSESHRDQPQHF. CDR3 bases: TGCGCCAGCAGTGAGTCGCATAGGGATCAGCCCCAGCATTTT.